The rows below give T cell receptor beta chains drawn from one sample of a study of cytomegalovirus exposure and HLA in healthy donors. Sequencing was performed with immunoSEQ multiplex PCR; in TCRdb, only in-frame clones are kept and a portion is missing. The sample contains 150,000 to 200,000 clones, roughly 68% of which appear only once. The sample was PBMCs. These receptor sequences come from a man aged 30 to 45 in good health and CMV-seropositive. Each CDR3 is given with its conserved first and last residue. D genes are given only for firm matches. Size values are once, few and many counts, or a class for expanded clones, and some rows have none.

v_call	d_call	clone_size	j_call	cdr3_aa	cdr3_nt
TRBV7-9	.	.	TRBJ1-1	CASRDLKLWARPEAFF	TGTGCCAGCAGAGACCTCAAACTGTGGGCCCGACCTGAAGCTTTCTTT
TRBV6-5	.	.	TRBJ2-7	CASVRDSISYEQYF	TGTGCCAGCGTCCGGGACTCAATATCCTACGAGCAGTACTTC
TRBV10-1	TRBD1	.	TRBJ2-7	CASSRGQSYEQYF	TGCGCCAGCAGTAGGGGACAGAGCTACGAGCAGTACTTC
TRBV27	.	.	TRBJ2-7	CASNYIGENYEQYF	TGTGCCAGCAATTATATCGGGGAAAACTACGAGCAGTACTTC
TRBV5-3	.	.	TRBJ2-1	CARSPFRGLPYNEQFF	TGTGCCAGAAGCCCATTCCGCGGACTACCCTACAATGAGCAGTTCTTC
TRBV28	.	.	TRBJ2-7	CASSSSPYEQYF	TGTGCCAGCAGTTCCTCTCCCTACGAGCAGTACTTC
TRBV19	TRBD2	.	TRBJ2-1	CASSIQSVAGGQDEQFF	TGTGCCAGTAGTATCCAAAGTGTGGCGGGAGGGCAGGATGAGCAGTTCTTC
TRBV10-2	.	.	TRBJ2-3	CASQATEFSSTDTQYF	TGCGCCAGCCAAGCGACGGAGTTTTCTAGCACAGATACGCAGTATTTT
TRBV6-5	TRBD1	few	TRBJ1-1	CASRDRVNTEAFF	TGTGCCTCCCGGGACAGGGTGAACACTGAAGCTTTCTTT
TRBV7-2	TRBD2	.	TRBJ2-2	CASSLVGRLAGPTGELFF	TGTGCCAGCAGCTTAGTAGGACGGCTAGCGGGACCAACCGGGGAGCTGTTTTTT
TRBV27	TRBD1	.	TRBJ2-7	CASSLTGTGETYEQYF	TGTGCCAGCAGTCTTACCGGGACAGGGGAAACCTACGAGCAGTACTTC
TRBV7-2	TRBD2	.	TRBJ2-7	CASSLVSGSSYEQYF	TGTGCCAGCAGCTTAGTCAGCGGGAGCTCCTACGAGCAGTACTTC
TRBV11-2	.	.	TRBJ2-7	CASSLTRLTYEQYF	TGTGCCAGCAGCTTGACGCGTCTGACTTACGAGCAGTACTTC
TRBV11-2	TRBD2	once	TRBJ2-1	CASRGRLADFDEQFF	TGTGCCAGCAGGGGGAGGCTAGCGGACTTCGATGAGCAGTTCTTC
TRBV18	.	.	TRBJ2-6	CASSLTTSGANVLTF	TGTGCCAGCTCACTGACAACCTCTGGGGCCAACGTCCTGACTTTC
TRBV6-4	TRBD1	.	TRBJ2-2	CASRSTGTTGELFF	TGTGCCAGCAGATCGACAGGGACCACCGGGGAGCTGTTTTTT
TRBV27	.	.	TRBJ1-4	CASSLEGTWNEKLFF	TGTGCCAGCAGTTTGGAGGGGACGTGGAATGAAAAACTGTTTTTT
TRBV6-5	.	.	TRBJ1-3	CASSYSEGNTIYF	TGTGCCAGCAGTTACTCGGAGGGAAACACCATATATTTT
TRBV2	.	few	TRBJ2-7	CASKARQSLLGEQYF	TGTGCCAGCAAAGCAAGACAGTCCCTCTTGGGGGAGCAGTACTTC
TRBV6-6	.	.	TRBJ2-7	CASSSTRRGYEQYF	TGTGCCAGCAGCTCCACCAGACGAGGCTACGAGCAGTACTTC
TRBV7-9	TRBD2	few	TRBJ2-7	CASSLSGRATIEQYF	TGTGCCAGCAGCTTGAGCGGGAGGGCCACAATCGAGCAGTACTTC
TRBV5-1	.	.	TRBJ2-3	CASSSQGPDTQYF	TGCGCCAGCAGTTCCCAGGGTCCAGATACGCAGTATTTT
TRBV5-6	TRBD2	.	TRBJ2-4	CASSLGIEREDF	TGTGCCAGCAGCTTGGGAATAGAGCGGGAGGACTTC
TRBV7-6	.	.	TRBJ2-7	CASSFGPTSTYEQYF	TGTGCCAGCAGCTTCGGTCCGACTAGTACCTACGAGCAGTACTTC
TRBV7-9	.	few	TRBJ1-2	CASSLSRGDGYTF	TGTGCCAGCAGCTTATCTCGGGGAGATGGCTACACCTTC
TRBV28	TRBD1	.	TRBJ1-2	CASSLSVGRTGYGYTF	TGTGCCAGCAGTTTATCAGTTGGGAGGACAGGGTATGGCTACACCTTC
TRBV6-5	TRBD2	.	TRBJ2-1	CASSHIAGAYNEQFF	TGTGCCAGCAGTCACATAGCGGGGGCCTACAATGAGCAGTTCTTC
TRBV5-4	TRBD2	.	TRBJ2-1	CASSAGILAGGNRNEQFF	TGTGCCAGCAGCGCTGGTATCCTAGCGGGGGGGAATCGGAATGAGCAGTTCTTC
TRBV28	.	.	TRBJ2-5	CASSFGQGQETQYF	TGTGCCAGCAGTTTTGGGCAGGGCCAAGAGACCCAGTACTTC
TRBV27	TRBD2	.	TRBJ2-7	CASSLGLAGVWEQYF	TGTGCCAGCAGTCTAGGACTAGCGGGAGTTTGGGAGCAGTACTTC
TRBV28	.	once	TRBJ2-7	CASSFSLSRDEQYF	TGTGCCAGCAGTTTCTCGTTATCACGGGACGAGCAGTACTTC
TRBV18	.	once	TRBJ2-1	CASSPPSSSSYNEQFF	TGTGCCAGCTCACCACCCTCCTCTAGCTCCTACAATGAGCAGTTCTTC
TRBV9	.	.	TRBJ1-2	CASSVIGRMGGYTF	TGTGCCAGCAGCGTGATAGGGAGGATGGGTGGCTACACCTTC
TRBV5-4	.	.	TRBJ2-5	CASSLGGTQYF	TGTGCCAGCAGCCTAGGGGGGACCCAGTACTTC